A selection of T cell receptor beta chains follows, all from one sample in a study of cytomegalovirus exposure and HLA in healthy donors. Using immunoSEQ multiplex PCR, the repertoire was profiled, and TCRdb retains in-frame clones only, with some absent. The repertoire holds under 90,000 clones, with around 75% as singletons. Specimen: PBMCs. The receptors were gathered from a man between 35 and 55 years old in good health and CMV-seronegative. CDR3s include the opening cysteine and the closing phenylalanine or tryptophan.

v_call,cdr3_aa
TRBV5-6,CASSFRLGQGYGYTF
TRBV5-4,CASSLDSTGTDTQYF
TRBV29-1,CSVEGDREGGTDTQYF
TRBV5-8,CASSLSRDREFREQFF
TRBV7-3,CASSLSQGGTEAFF
TRBV7-8,CASSPLALSSYEQYF
TRBV29-1,CSVNGRGETQYF
TRBV7-2,CASSLDSMAKNIQYF
TRBV27,CASSVQRTGYGDSPLHF
TRBV7-6,CASSLFGSDTGELFF